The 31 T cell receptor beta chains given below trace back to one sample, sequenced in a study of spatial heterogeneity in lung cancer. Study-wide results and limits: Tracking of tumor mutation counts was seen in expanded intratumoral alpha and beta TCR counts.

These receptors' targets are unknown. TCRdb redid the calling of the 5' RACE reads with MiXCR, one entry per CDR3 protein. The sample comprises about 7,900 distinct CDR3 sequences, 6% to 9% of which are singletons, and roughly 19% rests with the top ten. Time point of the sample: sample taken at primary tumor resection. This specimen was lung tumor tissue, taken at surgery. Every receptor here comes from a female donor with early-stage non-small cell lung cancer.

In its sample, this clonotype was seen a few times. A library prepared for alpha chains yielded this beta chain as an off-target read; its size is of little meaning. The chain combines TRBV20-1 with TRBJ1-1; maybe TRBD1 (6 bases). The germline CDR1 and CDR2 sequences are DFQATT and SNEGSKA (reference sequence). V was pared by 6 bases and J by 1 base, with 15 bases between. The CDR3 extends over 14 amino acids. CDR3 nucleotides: TGCAGTGCCCTACCTCAGGGGTGGAACACTGAAGCTTTCTTT. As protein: CSALPQGWNTEAFF.

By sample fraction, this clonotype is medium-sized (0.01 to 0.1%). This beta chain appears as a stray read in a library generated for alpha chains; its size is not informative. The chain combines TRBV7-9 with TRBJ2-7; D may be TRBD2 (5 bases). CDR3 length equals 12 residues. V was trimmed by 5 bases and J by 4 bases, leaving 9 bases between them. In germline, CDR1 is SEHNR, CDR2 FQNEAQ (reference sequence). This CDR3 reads CASSPREYEQYF. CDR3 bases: TGTGCCAGCAGCCCCCGGGAATACGAGCAGTACTTC.

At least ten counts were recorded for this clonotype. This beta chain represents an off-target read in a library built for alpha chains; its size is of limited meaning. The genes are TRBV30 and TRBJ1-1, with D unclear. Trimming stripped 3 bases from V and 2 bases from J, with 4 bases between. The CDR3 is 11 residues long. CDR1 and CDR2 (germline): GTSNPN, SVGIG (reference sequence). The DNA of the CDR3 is TGTGCCTGGAGACATAACACTGAAGCTTTCTTT. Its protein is CAWRHNTEAFF.

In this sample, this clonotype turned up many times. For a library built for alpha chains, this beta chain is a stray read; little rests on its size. The CDR3 nucleotides are TGTGCCAGCAGTTCCCCGGGACTAGCGCGCGATGAGCAGTTCTTC. Translation gives CASSSPGLARDEQFF. The chain links TRBV12-3 or TRBV12-4 to TRBJ2-1; 10 positions match TRBD2. After removal of 4 bases from V and 8 bases from J, the junction contained 8 bases not matched to a gene. There are 15 residues in the CDR3.

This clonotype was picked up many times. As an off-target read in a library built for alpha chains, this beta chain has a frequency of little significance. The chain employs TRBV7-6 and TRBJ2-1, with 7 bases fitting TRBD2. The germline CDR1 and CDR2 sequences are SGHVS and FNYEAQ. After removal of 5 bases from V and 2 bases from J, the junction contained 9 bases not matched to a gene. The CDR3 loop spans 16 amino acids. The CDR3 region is CASSPPASGPYNEQFF. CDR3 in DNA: TGTGCCAGCAGCCCCCCGGCTAGCGGTCCCTACAATGAGCAGTTCTTC.

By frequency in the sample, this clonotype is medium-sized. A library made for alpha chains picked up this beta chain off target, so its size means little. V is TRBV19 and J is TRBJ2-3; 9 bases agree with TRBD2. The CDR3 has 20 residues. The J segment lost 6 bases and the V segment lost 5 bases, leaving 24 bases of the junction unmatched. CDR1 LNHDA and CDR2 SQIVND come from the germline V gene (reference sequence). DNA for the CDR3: TGTGCCAGTAGTTTTACCGGGACAGCAAGACTAGCGGTTATCCGGGATACGCAGTATTTT. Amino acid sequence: CASSFTGTARLAVIRDTQYF.

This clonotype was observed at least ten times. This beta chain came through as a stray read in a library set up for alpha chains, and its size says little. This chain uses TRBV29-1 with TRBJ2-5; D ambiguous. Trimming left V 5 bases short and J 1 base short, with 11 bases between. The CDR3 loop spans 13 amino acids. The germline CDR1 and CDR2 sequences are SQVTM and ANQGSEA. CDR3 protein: CSVRRDPQETQYF. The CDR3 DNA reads TGCAGCGTTCGTAGGGATCCCCAAGAGACCCAGTACTTC.

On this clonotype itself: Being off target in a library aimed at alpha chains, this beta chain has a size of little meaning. The CDR3 sequence is CSARDFPNTEAFF. CDR3 DNA sequence: TGCAGTGCTCGGGACTTCCCGAACACTGAAGCTTTCTTT. The chain recombines TRBV20-1 with TRBJ1-1; possible D gene TRBD1, 5 bases. Germline V CDR1 and CDR2: DFQATT, SNEGSKA (reference sequence). Trimming removed 5 bases from V and 1 base from J, with 11 bases in between. CDR3 size: 13 residues.

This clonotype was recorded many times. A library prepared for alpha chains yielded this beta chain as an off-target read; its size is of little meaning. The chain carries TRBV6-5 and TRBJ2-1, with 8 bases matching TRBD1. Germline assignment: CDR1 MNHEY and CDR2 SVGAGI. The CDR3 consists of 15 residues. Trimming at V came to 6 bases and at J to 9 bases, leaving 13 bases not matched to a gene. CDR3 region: CASRTGTGLSSEQFF. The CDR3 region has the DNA TGTGCCAGCAGGACGGGGACAGGACTCTCTAGTGAGCAGTTCTTC.

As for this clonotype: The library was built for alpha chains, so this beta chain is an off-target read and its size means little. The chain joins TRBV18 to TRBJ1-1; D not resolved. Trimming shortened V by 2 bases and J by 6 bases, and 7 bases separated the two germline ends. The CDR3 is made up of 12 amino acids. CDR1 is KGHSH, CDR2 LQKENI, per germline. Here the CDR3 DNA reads TGTGCCAGCTCACCAGAAACTTCTGAAGCTTTCTTT. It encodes CASSPETSEAFF.

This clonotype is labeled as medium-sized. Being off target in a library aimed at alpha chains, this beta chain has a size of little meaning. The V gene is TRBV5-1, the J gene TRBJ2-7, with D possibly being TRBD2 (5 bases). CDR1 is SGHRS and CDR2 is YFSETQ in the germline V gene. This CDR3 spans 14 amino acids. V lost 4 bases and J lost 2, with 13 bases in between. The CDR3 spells CASSPPGLPYEQYF. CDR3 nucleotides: TGCGCCAGCAGCCCCCCGGGGTTACCCTACGAGCAGTACTTC.

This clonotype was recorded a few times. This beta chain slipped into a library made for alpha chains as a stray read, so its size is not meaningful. In nucleotides, the CDR3 is TGTGCCAGCAGCAAACAGGGGGCGCATTCCTACAATGAGCAGTTCTTC. Protein product: CASSKQGAHSYNEQFF. The chain combines TRBV5-4 with TRBJ2-1; 9 nucleotides line up with TRBD1. The CDR3 extends over 16 amino acids. Per the germline V gene, CDR1 is SGHNT and CDR2 is YYREEE (reference sequence). Trimming took 4 bases from V and 1 from J; bases not matched to a gene: 6.

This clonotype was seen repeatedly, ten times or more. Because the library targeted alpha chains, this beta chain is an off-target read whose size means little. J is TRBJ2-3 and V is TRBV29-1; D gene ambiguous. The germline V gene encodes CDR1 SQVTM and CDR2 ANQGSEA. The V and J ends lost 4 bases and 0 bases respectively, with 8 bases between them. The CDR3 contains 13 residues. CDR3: CSVVRSSTDTQYF. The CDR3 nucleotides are TGCAGCGTTGTGCGGAGTAGCACAGATACGCAGTATTTT.

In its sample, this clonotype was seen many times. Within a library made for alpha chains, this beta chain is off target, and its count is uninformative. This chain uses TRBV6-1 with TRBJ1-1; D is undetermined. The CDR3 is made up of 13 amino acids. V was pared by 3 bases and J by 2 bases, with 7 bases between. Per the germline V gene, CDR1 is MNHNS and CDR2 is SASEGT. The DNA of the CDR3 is TGTGCCAGCAGTGATTACAGAAACACTGAAGCTTTCTTT. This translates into CASSDYRNTEAFF.

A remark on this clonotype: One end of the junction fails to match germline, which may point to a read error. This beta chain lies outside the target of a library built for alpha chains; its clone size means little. This CDR3 is CASSSSYNSALHF. The CDR3 nucleotides read TGTGCCAGCAGTAGCTCCTATAATTCAGCCCTCCACTTT. The V call is TRBV3-1, the J call TRBJ1-6, with D hard to call. Germline CDR1 and CDR2: LGHDT and YNNKEL (reference sequence). This CDR3 region has 13 residues.

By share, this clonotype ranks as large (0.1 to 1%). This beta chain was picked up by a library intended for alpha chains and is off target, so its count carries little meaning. Written as DNA, the CDR3 is TGTGCCAGCAGTCCTGGGCCGAACAATGAGCAGTTCTTC. Its protein product is CASSPGPNNEQFF. J is TRBJ2-1 and V is TRBV6-2 or TRBV6-3, with D unclear. The CDR3 loop spans 13 amino acids. Germline assignment: CDR1 MNHEY and CDR2 SVGEGT. Trimming removed 5 bases from V and 5 bases from J, with 10 bases in between.

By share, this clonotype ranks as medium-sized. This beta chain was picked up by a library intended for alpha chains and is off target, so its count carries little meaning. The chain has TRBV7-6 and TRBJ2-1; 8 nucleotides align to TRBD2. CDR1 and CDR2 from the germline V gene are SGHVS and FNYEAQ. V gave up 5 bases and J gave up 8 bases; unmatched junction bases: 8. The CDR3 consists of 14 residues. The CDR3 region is CASSLTPGGDEQFF. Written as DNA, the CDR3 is TGTGCCAGCAGCCTCACACCGGGGGGGGATGAGCAGTTCTTC.

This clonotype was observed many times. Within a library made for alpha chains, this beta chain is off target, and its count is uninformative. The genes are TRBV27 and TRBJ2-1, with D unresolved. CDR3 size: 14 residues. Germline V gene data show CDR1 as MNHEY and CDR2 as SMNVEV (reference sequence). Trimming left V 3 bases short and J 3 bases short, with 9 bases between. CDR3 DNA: TGTGCCAGCAGTTTCTTGTCGGACTACAATGAGCAGTTCTTC. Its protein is CASSFLSDYNEQFF.

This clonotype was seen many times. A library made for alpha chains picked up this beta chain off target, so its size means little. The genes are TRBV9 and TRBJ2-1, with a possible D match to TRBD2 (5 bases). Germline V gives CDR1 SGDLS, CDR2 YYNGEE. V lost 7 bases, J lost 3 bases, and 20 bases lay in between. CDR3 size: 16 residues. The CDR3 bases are TGTGCCAGCTCGGGGTTACCGGGATCTCTCTACAATGAGCAGTTCTTC. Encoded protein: CASSGLPGSLYNEQFF.

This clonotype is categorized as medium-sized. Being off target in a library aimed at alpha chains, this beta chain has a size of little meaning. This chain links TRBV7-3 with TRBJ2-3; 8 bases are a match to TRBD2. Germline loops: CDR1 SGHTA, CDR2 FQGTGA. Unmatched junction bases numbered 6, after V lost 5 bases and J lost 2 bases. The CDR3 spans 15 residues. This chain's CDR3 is CASSPGLAFTDTQYF. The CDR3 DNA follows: TGTGCCAGCAGCCCAGGACTAGCCTTCACAGATACGCAGTATTTT.

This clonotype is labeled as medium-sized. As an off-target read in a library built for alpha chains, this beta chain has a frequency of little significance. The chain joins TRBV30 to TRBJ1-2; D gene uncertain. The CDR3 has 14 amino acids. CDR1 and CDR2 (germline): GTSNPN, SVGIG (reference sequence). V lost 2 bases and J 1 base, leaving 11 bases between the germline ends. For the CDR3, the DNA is TGTGCCTGGAGTACTGGGAGGTATAACTATGGCTACACCTTC. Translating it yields CAWSTGRYNYGYTF.

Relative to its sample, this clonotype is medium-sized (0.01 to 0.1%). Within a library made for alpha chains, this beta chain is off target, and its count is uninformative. The CDR3 spells CASSAAGGGQPQHF. CDR3 sequence (DNA): TGCGCCAGCAGCGCAGCAGGGGGCGGTCAGCCCCAGCATTTT. V and J are TRBV5-1 and TRBJ1-5; TRBD1 agrees at 8 bases. Per germline, CDR1 SGHRS and CDR2 YFSETQ. V shed 4 bases, J shed 6 bases, and the junction held 6 bases outside the gene matches. The CDR3 is made up of 14 amino acids.

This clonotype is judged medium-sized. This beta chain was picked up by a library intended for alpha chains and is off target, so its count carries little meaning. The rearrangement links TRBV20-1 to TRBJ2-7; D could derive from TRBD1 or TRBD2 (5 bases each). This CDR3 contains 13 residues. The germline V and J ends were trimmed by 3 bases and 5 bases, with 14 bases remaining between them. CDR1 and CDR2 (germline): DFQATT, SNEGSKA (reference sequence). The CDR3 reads CSASPLGTNEQYF. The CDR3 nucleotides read TGCAGTGCTAGCCCCCTCGGGACCAACGAGCAGTACTTC.

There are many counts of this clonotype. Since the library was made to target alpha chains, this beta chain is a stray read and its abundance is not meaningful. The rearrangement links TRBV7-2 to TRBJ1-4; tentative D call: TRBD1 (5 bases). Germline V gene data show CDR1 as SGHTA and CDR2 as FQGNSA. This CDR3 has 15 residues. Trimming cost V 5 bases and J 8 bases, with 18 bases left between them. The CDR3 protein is CASSPGQGLIEKLFF. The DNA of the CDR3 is TGTGCCAGCAGCCCCGGGCAGGGCCTTATAGAAAAACTGTTTTTT. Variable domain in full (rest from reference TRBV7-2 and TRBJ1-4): GAGVSQSPSNKVTEKGKDVELRCDPISGHTALYWYRQSLGQGLEFLIYFQGNSAPDKSGLPSDRFSAERTGGSVSTLTIQRTQQEDSAVYLCASSPGQGLIEKLFFGSGTQLSVL.

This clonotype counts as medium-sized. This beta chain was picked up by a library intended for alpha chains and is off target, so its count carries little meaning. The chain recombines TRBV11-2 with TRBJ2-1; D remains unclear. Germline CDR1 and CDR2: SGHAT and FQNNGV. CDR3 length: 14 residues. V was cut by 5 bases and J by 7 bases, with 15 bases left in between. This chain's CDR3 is CASSRLGSLNEQFF. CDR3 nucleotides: TGTGCCAGCAGCCGTCTGGGCTCCCTTAATGAGCAGTTCTTC.

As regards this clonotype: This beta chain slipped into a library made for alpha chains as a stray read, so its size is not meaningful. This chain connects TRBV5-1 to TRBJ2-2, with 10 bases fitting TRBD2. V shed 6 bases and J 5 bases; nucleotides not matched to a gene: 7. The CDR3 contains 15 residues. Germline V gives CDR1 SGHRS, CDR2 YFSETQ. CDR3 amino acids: CASTAAGGFTGELFF. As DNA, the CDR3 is TGCGCCAGCACCGCAGCGGGAGGGTTTACCGGGGAGCTGTTTTTT.

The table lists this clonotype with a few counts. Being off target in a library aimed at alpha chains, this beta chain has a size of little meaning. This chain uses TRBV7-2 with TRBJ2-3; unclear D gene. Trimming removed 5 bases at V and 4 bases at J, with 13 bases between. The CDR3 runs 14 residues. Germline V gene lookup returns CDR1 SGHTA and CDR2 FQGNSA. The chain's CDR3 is CASSPGDPADTQYF. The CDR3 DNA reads TGTGCCAGCAGCCCTGGAGACCCCGCAGATACGCAGTATTTT.

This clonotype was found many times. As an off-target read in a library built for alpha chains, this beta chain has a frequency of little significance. CDR3 residues: CASSDTGDHEKLFF. The CDR3, as DNA: TGTGCCAGCAGTGATACAGGGGATCATGAAAAACTGTTTTTT. The chain recombines TRBV6-1 with TRBJ1-4, with 7 bases identical to TRBD1. V lost 3 bases, J lost 6 bases, and 4 bases stayed unmatched. The CDR3 is 14 residues long. Germline V gene lookup returns CDR1 MNHNS and CDR2 SASEGT.

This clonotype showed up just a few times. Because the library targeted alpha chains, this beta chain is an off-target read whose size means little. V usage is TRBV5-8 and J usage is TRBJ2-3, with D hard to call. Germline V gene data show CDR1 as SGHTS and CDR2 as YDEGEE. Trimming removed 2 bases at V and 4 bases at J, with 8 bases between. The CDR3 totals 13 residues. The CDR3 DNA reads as TGTGCCAGCAGCTTCCAGGTGGCAGATACGCAGTATTTT. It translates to CASSFQVADTQYF.

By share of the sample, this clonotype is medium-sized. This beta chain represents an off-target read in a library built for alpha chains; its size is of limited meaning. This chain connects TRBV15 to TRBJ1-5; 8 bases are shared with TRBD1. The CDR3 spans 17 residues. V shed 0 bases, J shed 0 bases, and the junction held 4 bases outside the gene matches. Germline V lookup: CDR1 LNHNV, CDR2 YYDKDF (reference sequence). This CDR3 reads CATSRDAGGYSNQPQHF. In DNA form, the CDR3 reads TGTGCCACCAGCAGAGATGCAGGGGGCTATAGCAATCAGCCCCAGCATTTT.

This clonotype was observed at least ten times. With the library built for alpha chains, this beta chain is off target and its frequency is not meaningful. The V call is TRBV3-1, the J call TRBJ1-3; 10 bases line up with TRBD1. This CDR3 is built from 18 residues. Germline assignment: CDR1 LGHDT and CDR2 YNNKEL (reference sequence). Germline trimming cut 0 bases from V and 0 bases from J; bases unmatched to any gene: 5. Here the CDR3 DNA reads TGTGCCAGCAGCCAAGATAGGGACAGGGGAGTCTCTGGAAACACCATATATTTT. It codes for CASSQDRDRGVSGNTIYF.